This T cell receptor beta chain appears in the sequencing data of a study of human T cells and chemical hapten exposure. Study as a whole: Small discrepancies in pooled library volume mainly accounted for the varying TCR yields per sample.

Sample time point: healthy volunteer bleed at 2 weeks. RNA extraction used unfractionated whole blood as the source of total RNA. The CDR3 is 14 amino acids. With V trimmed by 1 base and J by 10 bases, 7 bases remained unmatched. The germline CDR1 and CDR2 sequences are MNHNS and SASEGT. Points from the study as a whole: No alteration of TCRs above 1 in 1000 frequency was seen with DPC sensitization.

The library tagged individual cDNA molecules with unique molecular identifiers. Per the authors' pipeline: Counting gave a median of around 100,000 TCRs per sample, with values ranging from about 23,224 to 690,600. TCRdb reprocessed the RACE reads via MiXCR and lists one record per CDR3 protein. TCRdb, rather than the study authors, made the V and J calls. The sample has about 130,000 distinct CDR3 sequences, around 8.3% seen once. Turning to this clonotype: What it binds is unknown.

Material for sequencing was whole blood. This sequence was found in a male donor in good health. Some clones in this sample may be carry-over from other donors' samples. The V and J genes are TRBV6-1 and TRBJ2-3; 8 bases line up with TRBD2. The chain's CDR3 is CASSEGSGGVAQYF. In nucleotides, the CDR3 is TGTGCCAGCAGTGAAGGGTCGGGGGGGGTGGCGCAGTATTTT.